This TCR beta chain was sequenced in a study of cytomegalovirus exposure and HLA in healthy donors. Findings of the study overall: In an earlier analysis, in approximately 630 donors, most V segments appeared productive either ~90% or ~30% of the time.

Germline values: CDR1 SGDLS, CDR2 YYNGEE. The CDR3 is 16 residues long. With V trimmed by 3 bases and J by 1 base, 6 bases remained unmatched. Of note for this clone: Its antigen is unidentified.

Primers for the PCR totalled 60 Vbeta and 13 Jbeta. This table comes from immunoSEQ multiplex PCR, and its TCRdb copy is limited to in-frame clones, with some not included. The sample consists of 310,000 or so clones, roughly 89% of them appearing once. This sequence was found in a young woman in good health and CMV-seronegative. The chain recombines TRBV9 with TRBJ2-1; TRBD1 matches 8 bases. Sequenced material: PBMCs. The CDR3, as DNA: TGTGCCAGCAGCGCCGAGACAGGGGCATCCTACAATGAGCAGTTCTTC. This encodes CASSAETGASYNEQFF.